This passage covers 29 T cell receptor beta chains from one sample sequenced in a study of read filtering for tumor transcriptome and immune sequencing. Molecular barcoded adaptors covering alpha/delta and beta/gamma chains were used on around 370 ng RNA. TCRdb used MiXCR to reprocess the reads, holding one entry per CDR3 protein. The sample yields fewer than 45,000 distinct CDR3 sequences, 13% seen once. The material sequenced was a population of CD138-negative cells sorted from bone marrow. The receptors originated from a donor at least 40 years old with multiple myeloma.

Only one count was recorded for this clonotype. This sequence joins TRBV7-9 and TRBJ2-1; 14 nucleotides agree with TRBD2. The CDR3 sequence is 16 residues long. The J segment lost 6 bases and the V segment lost 4 bases, leaving 5 bases of the junction unmatched. Germline CDR1 reads SEHNR; CDR2 reads FQNEAQ (reference sequence). DNA for the CDR3: TGTGCCAGCAGCTCGGGACTAGCGGGAGAGTCCAATGAGCAGTTCTTC. Protein sequence: CASSSGLAGESNEQFF. Combining the CDR3 with reference TRBV7-9 and TRBJ2-1 gives the whole variable domain DTGVSQNPRHKITKRGQNVTFRCDPISEHNRLYWYRQTLGQGPEFLTYFQNEAQLEKSRLLSDRFSAERPKGSFSTLEIQRTEQGDSAMYLCASSSGLAGESNEQFFGPGTRLTVL.

A word on this clonotype: A read error is likely here: a far larger clone is one base away. The chain uses TRBV7-6 and TRBJ2-1; 8 bases map to TRBD2. The length of the CDR3 is 15 residues. The germline CDR1 and CDR2 sequences are SGHVS and FNYEAQ. The CDR3 coding sequence is TGTGCCAGCAGCTTGAGGCGGGAGGCCTACAATGAGCGGTTCTTC. Translated, it gives CASSLRREAYNERFF.

The chain joins TRBV18 to TRBJ2-1; D is ambiguous. The germline V gene encodes CDR1 KGHSH and CDR2 LQKENI. The CDR3 sequence is 14 residues long. Trimming left V 0 bases short and J 10 bases short, with 13 bases between. This CDR3 reads CASSPPRAPGEQFF. CDR3 in DNA: TGTGCCAGCTCACCACCACGAGCGCCTGGCGAGCAGTTCTTC.

This clonotype was recorded at least ten times. J is TRBJ2-3 and V is TRBV6-1, with D perhaps matching TRBD1 (6 bases). The length of the CDR3 is 14 residues. The V gene lost 6 bases and the J gene lost 4 bases, with 14 bases spanning the gap. Germline V gene sequence: CDR1 MNHNS, CDR2 SASEGT. The CDR3 region is CASRSGTGSDTQYF. The CDR3 DNA sequence: TGTGCCAGCAGGTCCGGAACAGGGTCAGATACGCAGTATTTT.

This clonotype was recorded many times. CDR3 bases: TGTGCCAGCAGCCCTACCAGAGGGGCTAGCGGGAGAGAGGACGAGCAGTACTTC. It encodes CASSPTRGASGREDEQYF. The chain is built from TRBV3-1 and TRBJ2-7, with 10 bases that match TRBD2. The CDR3 has 18 amino acids. V was pared by 4 bases and J by 5 bases, with 17 bases of the junction left unmatched. CDR1 and CDR2 (germline): LGHDT, YNNKEL (reference sequence).

There are many counts of this clonotype. V gene TRBV6-1 combines with J gene TRBJ2-6, with a tentative D call TRBD1 (5 bases). The CDR3 spans 14 residues. Germline V gene data show CDR1 as MNHNS and CDR2 as SASEGT. V was pared by 8 bases and J by 0 bases, with 8 bases between. The CDR3 nucleotides are TGTGCCAGCGGACAAAACTCTGGGGCCAACGTCCTGACTTTC. It yields the protein CASGQNSGANVLTF.

Many counts were recorded for this clonotype. The chain carries TRBV7-2 and TRBJ2-1, with D possibly TRBD2 on 6 matching bases. The V end lost 5 bases, the J end lost 9 bases, and 11 bases lay between the germline ends. Germline V gene data show CDR1 as SGHTA and CDR2 as FQGNSA. The CDR3 runs 12 residues. As DNA, the CDR3 is TGTGCCAGCAGCCCATCGGGGGTTGAGCAGTTCTTC. Translated, it gives CASSPSGVEQFF.

This clonotype was observed at least ten times. The gene calls are TRBV28 and TRBJ2-1; 9 positions agree with TRBD2. Germline CDR1 and CDR2: MDHEN and SYDVKM. CDR3 size: 14 residues. V lost 8 bases, J lost 5 bases, and 7 bases stayed unmatched. The CDR3 bases are TGTGCCAGCTCCTCCCCTAGCGGGAACAATGAGCAGTTCTTC. This translates into CASSSPSGNNEQFF.

By share, this clonotype ranks as medium-sized. The chain links TRBV19 to TRBJ2-1, with D possibly TRBD2 on 6 matching bases. Trimming pared 1 base from V and 7 bases from J, leaving 11 bases between. CDR1 is LNHDA and CDR2 is SQIVND in the germline V gene (reference sequence). The CDR3 is 14 amino acids. The CDR3 bases are TGTGCCAGTAGTATAGCGGGAGAAATAAATGAGCAGTTCTTC. Amino acid sequence: CASSIAGEINEQFF.

This clonotype was detected ten times or more. The chain recombines TRBV18 with TRBJ1-1; no clear D gene. CDR3 length: 15 residues. Trimming stripped 5 bases from V and 4 bases from J, with 17 bases between. Germline CDR1 and CDR2: KGHSH and LQKENI. In DNA form, the CDR3 reads TGTGCCAGCTCAACCCTGGAAGGGCGAGGCACTGAAGCTTTCTTT. It yields the protein CASSTLEGRGTEAFF.

Here the CDR3 reads CASNQGLGTQAFF. CDR3 in DNA: TGTGCCAGCAACCAGGGACTAGGGACTCAAGCTTTCTTT. The gene calls are TRBV14 and TRBJ1-1; possible D gene TRBD1, 5 bases. This CDR3 contains 13 residues. V lost 7 bases, J lost 9 bases, and 18 bases lay in between. Germline V lookup: CDR1 SGHDN, CDR2 FVKESK.

As concerns this clonotype: Being one base from a much bigger clone, this may be a read error. The rearrangement uses TRBV7-9 and TRBJ2-6, with D uncertain. Germline V gives CDR1 SEHNR, CDR2 FQNEAQ (reference sequence). The CDR3 length is 17 residues. CDR3 nucleotide sequence: TGTGCCAGCGGCTTGCCAGGTTTCGACTCTGGGGCCAACGTCCTGACTTTC. Translation: CASGLPGFDSGANVLTF.

In this sample, this clonotype turned up many times. This sequence joins TRBV6-4 and TRBJ2-1; 8 bases line up with TRBD2. Germline V gene sequence: CDR1 MRHNA, CDR2 SNTAGT. The V segment lost 4 bases and the J segment 8 bases; nucleotides outside the gene matches: 7. CDR3 length: 14 residues. This CDR3 is CASSGRTSPHEQFF. Written as DNA, the CDR3 is TGTGCCAGCAGTGGAAGGACTAGCCCCCATGAGCAGTTCTTC.

This clonotype appeared many times. The gene calls are TRBV28 and TRBJ2-1; possibly TRBD2 for D (6 bases). V lost 7 bases, J lost 8 bases, and 21 bases lay in between. This CDR3 comprises 15 residues. Germline V gives CDR1 MDHEN, CDR2 SYDVKM. The CDR3 region is CASTRASGRYDEQFF. Here the CDR3 DNA reads TGTGCCAGCACCCGGGCATCCGGGAGATACGATGAGCAGTTCTTC.

In its sample, this clonotype was seen many times. With a much larger clone just one base away, this may be a read error. This chain uses TRBV5-5 with TRBJ2-1; unclear D gene. Trimming pared 0 bases from V and 12 bases from J, leaving 13 bases between. Per germline, CDR1 SGHKS and CDR2 YYEKEE (reference sequence). The CDR3 covers 13 residues. CDR3 DNA: TGTGCCAGCAGCTTGGATCTGTCGCATGGGCAGTTCTTC. This gives the protein CASSLDLSHGQFF.

A remark on this clonotype: A much larger clone lies a single base off, so this may be a read error. V usage is TRBV10-3 and J usage is TRBJ2-3; D perhaps matches TRBD1 (7 bases). The germline CDR1 and CDR2 sequences are ENHRY and SYGVKD. The CDR3 is made up of 14 amino acids. Between the trimmed V and J ends, which lost 4 bases and 4 bases, there was a span of 12 bases. The CDR3 reads CAISGGGGSDTQYF. CDR3 DNA sequence: TGTGCCATCAGTGGAGGAGGGGGCTCAGATACGCAGTATTTT.

The CDR3: CSARDPSGRASGELFF. CDR3 DNA sequence: TGCAGTGCTAGAGATCCTAGCGGGAGGGCCAGCGGGGAGCTGTTTTTT. The chain employs TRBV20-1 and TRBJ2-2; 12 positions agree with TRBD2. The ends lost 0 bases at V and 7 bases at J; junction bases unmatched: 6. This CDR3 is 16 amino acids long. Germline lookup yields CDR1 DFQATT and CDR2 SNEGSKA (reference sequence).

The chain has TRBV19 and TRBJ2-5, with 8 bases that match TRBD1. V lost 6 bases and J lost 3; bases outside the gene matches: 9. The CDR3 covers 15 residues. From germline, CDR1 is LNHDA and CDR2 SQIVND (reference sequence). The CDR3 here is CASSALDRDEETQYF. The CDR3 DNA is TGTGCCAGTAGCGCCTTGGACAGGGATGAAGAGACCCAGTACTTC.

This clonotype occurred a few times. The V gene is TRBV13, the J gene TRBJ2-1, with D possibly being TRBD1 or TRBD2 (5 bases each). The germline V and J ends were trimmed by 5 bases and 6 bases, with 17 bases remaining between them. The CDR3 runs 15 residues. Germline-derived CDR1 and CDR2 are PRHDT and FYEKMQ (reference sequence). The CDR3 here is CASSTRDRPRNEQFF. The CDR3 DNA sequence: TGTGCCAGCAGCACCCGGGACCGCCCTCGCAATGAGCAGTTCTTC. Full variable domain (missing parts from reference TRBV13 and TRBJ2-1): AAGVIQSPRHLIKEKRETATLKCYPIPRHDTVYWYQQGPGQDPQFLISFYEKMQSDKGSIPDRFSAQQFSDYHSELNMSSLELGDSALYFCASSTRDRPRNEQFFGPGTRLTVL.

This chain connects TRBV5-1 to TRBJ2-7; possibly TRBD1 or TRBD2 for D (5 bases each). Looked up from germline, CDR1 is SGHRS and CDR2 is YFSETQ. This CDR3 contains 12 residues. V was pared by 4 bases and J by 11 bases, with 16 bases between. The CDR3 sequence: CASSDEGPQEYF. As DNA, the CDR3 is TGCGCCAGCAGCGACGAGGGACCGCAGGAGTACTTC.

This clonotype was observed many times. Here the CDR3 reads CSARRDRGIGEQFF. CDR3 nucleotide sequence: TGCAGTGCTCGCCGGGACAGGGGGATCGGTGAGCAGTTCTTC. The genes are TRBV20-1 and TRBJ2-1; 11 positions match TRBD1. With V trimmed by 5 bases and J by 9 bases, 9 bases remained unmatched. CDR1 DFQATT and CDR2 SNEGSKA come from the germline V gene (reference sequence). The CDR3 totals 14 residues.

This clonotype was detected many times. An end of the junction does not agree with germline; a read error may underlie this. This chain joins TRBV29-1 and TRBJ2-7; D ambiguous. The CDR3 runs to 13 residues. The V gene's germline CDR1 is SQVTM and CDR2 ANQGSEA. The CDR3 sequence: CSARHAGSYDQYF. In DNA, the CDR3 is TGCAGCGCACGGCACGCAGGCTCCTACGATCAGTACTTC.

At least ten counts were recorded for this clonotype. The genes are TRBV7-8 and TRBJ2-1, with 7 bases lining up with TRBD2. This CDR3 has 15 amino acids. V was pared by 5 bases and J by 0 bases, with 4 bases of the junction left unmatched. Germline loops: CDR1 SGHVS, CDR2 FQNEAQ. The CDR3 sequence is CASSLGTISYNEQFF. Here the CDR3 DNA reads TGTGCCAGCAGCCTCGGGACTATCTCCTACAATGAGCAGTTCTTC.

This clonotype was found many times. This chain joins TRBV14 and TRBJ2-7, with 7 bases that match TRBD2. J lost 3 bases, V lost 10 bases, and 9 bases had no gene match. The CDR3 is made up of 13 amino acids. The germline V gene has CDR1 SGHDN and CDR2 FVKESK. Here the CDR3 DNA reads TGTGCCACCTCAGGTATAGCGGGCTACGAGCAGTACTTC. Translating gives CATSGIAGYEQYF.

The chain links TRBV5-6 to TRBJ2-3; 7 bases match TRBD2. The CDR3 spans 17 residues. CDR1 is SGHDT and CDR2 is YYEEEE in the germline V gene. V shed 6 bases, J shed 4 bases, and the junction held 17 bases outside the gene matches. The CDR3 sequence: CASKIGHGGRGADTQYF. CDR3 sequence (DNA): TGTGCCAGCAAGATTGGACATGGCGGGAGAGGGGCAGATACGCAGTATTTT.

This clonotype occurred many times. The V gene is TRBV2, the J gene TRBJ2-7, with D maybe TRBD1 (7 bases). Germline CDR1 is SNHLY and CDR2 is FYNNEI. The germline V and J ends were trimmed by 4 bases and 4 bases, with 17 bases remaining between them. The CDR3 totals 15 residues. The DNA for the CDR3 is TGTGCCAGCAGTGGAGGACAGGTCGGGGGATACGAGCAGTACTTC. It specifies CASSGGQVGGYEQYF.

Regarding this clonotype: A much larger clone lies a single base off, so this may be a read error. The J gene is TRBJ2-5, the V gene TRBV7-2; D uncertain. Germline assignment: CDR1 SGHTA and CDR2 FQGNSA. V was shortened by 8 bases and J by 3 bases, with 13 bases between the two germline ends. The CDR3 length is 13 residues. The DNA of the CDR3 is TGTGCCAGCGGTGACAACGGCGAAGAGACCCAGTACTTC. Amino acids: CASGDNGEETQYF.

About this clonotype: A much larger clonotype is one base distant, so this may be a read error. The chain uses TRBV27 and TRBJ2-1, with TRBD1 identical over 10 bases. The CDR3 runs 14 residues. Germline V gives CDR1 MNHEY, CDR2 SMNVEV (reference sequence). The CDR3 sequence: CASSPVDRGNERFF. Here the CDR3 DNA reads TGTGCCAGCAGTCCTGTGGACAGGGGGAATGAGCGGTTCTTC.

Comments on this clonotype: No conserved phenylalanine or tryptophan ends this CDR3, so it is likely a read error. In DNA form, the CDR3 reads TGTGCCAGCAGCCTCGGAGGGTCTAGCACAGATACGCAGTATTCT. Translated, it gives CASSLGGSSTDTQYS. This chain connects TRBV11-1 to TRBJ2-3, with D maybe TRBD2 (6 bases). The CDR3 totals 15 residues. The germline CDR1 and CDR2 sequences are SGHAT and FQDESV (reference sequence). V was clipped by 5 bases and J by 0 bases, with 12 bases between them.